Listed here are 9 T cell receptor beta chains from one sample, sequenced in a study of tumor-infiltrating lymphocytes in primary liver carcinoma listed by TCRdb under 2017. The sequencer listed for this sample is Illumina HiSeq 2500. A constant-region primer and ProtoScript II reverse transcriptase were used to reverse-transcribe TCRbeta-specific cDNA from about 530 ng total RNA. The TCRbeta libraries were prepared through three rounds of nested multiplex PCR following a slightly modified ARM-PCR procedure. The first two PCR rounds used multiplex TRBV1-TRBV30 forward primers with a Cbeta reverse primer, each for about 10 cycles. TCRdb reran the public reads through fastp at Q25 and MiXCR, keeping productive beta chains. Duplicate CDR3 protein sequences are folded into a single record with the most common DNA and genes. This sample has around 32,000 distinct CDR3 sequences in its table, and 75% to 85% of those were observed once. The ten largest make up approximately 40% of the sample.

Total RNA and DNA were co-extracted from about 19-30 mg of bulk tissue with the AllPrep DNA/RNA mini kit, without cell sorting. The sequencing input was liver tumor tissue from sampling region 5. In light of the paper, this sample's cell subset or site label describes: tumor region T5, tumor centre. Receptor source: a man aged 40-49 years with primary liver carcinoma and hepatitis B virus infection.

With regard to this clonotype: The junction departs from the called germline gene at one end, perhaps through a read error. The chain employs TRBV4-2 and TRBJ1-1; 8 nucleotides agree with TRBD1. The CDR3 consists of 17 residues. CDR1 is LGHNA and CDR2 is YNFKEQ in the germline V gene. This CDR3 is CACSQECGQGFWTGAFF. Written as DNA, the CDR3 is TGTGCCTGCAGCCAAGAGTGCGGACAGGGTTTTTGGACTGGAGCTTTCTTT.

Turning to this clonotype: The junction shows a germline mismatch at one end, possibly a read error. The chain is built from TRBV12-3 or TRBV12-4 and TRBJ1-5, with D possibly matching TRBD1 (5 bases). The CDR3 is 15 amino acids. The CDR3 region is CASSVGQGSNQPQHF. CDR3 nucleotides: TGTGCCAGCAGTGTTGGACAAGGAAGCAATCAGCCTCAGCATTTT.

This clonotype was observed a single time. A read error may produce the germline difference seen at one junction end. The chain uses TRBV29-1 and TRBJ2-2; TRBD2 is a possible D gene (6 bases). The CDR3 runs 14 residues. Germline V CDR1 and CDR2: SQVTM, ANQGSEA. The CDR3 protein is CSVPRSGGTWELVF. The CDR3, as DNA: TGCAGCGTTCCACGTAGCGGAGGGACCTGGGAGCTGGTTTTT.

On this clonotype itself: The junction does not match germline at one end; this may be a read error. V and J are TRBV11-1 and TRBJ2-5; 7 positions match TRBD1. CDR3 length: 14 residues. Germline V gene data show CDR1 as SGHAT and CDR2 as FQDESV (reference sequence). Here the CDR3 reads CASSGQVDVVTHYF. The DNA for the CDR3 is TGTGCCAGCAGTGGACAGGTGGATGTGGTGACCCATTACTTC. The full variable domain, with the rest looked up from reference TRBV11-1 and TRBJ2-5, is EAEVAQSPRYKITEKSQAVAFWCDPISGHATLYWYRQILGQGPELLVQFQDESVVDDSQLPKDRFSAERLKGVDSTLKIQPAELGDSAMYLCASSGQVDVVTHYFGPGTRLLVL.

This clonotype was recorded a few times. The chain is built from TRBV9 and TRBJ2-6; D not resolved. The CDR3 contains 16 residues. Trimming removed 7 bases at V and 2 bases at J, with 16 bases between. Per germline, CDR1 SGDLS and CDR2 YYNGEE. The CDR3 DNA is TGTGCCAGCGGGGAAAGTGGTATCCCTGGGGCCAACGTCCTGACTTTC. It is translated as CASGESGIPGANVLTF.

Within the sample, this clonotype is medium-sized. V is TRBV4-2 and J is TRBJ2-2; D is unresolved. Germline V CDR1 and CDR2: LGHNA, YNFKEQ. The CDR3 has 15 amino acids. V shed 0 bases and J shed 4 bases, with 9 bases lying between them. The CDR3 DNA reads TGTGCCAGCAGCCAAGAAGGGTCGATCACCGGGGAGCTGTTTTTT. This codes for CASSQEGSITGELFF.

On this clonotype: One junction end does not reproduce the germline sequence, and a read error may be involved. The genes are TRBV5-6 and TRBJ2-1, with TRBD2 identical over 11 bases. Germline values: CDR1 SGHDT, CDR2 YYEEEE. This CDR3 is 16 amino acids long. CDR3 bases: TGTGGCAGCAGGGCTGCTAGAGGACTAGCGGGTGGTGAGCAGTTCTTC. Translated: CGSRAARGLAGGEQFF.

This clonotype was found a few times. A read error may be the cause here, since a much bigger clone is one base away. The rearrangement uses TRBV28 and TRBJ1-2; tentatively, D is TRBD1 (6 bases). This CDR3 has 12 residues. The germline CDR1 and CDR2 sequences are MDHEN and SYDVKM. Trimming took 6 bases from V and 12 from J, leaving 17 bases between them. CDR3 protein: CASSYYSGGHTF. The CDR3 nucleotides are TGTGCCAGCAGCTACTACAGCGGGGGCCACACCTTC.

On this clonotype itself: The CDR3 does not close with the conserved phenylalanine or tryptophan, likely indicating a read error. This sequence joins TRBV11-2 and TRBJ2-3; 10 nucleotides line up with TRBD2. This CDR3 is built from 17 residues. From germline, CDR1 is SGHAT and CDR2 FQNNGV. With V trimmed by 7 bases and J by 4 bases, 14 bases remained unmatched. The CDR3 DNA is TGTGCCAGCACCGACCAGGTTTCTAGCGGGAGCTCAGATACGCAGTATTTA. The encoded protein is CASTDQVSSGSSDTQYL.